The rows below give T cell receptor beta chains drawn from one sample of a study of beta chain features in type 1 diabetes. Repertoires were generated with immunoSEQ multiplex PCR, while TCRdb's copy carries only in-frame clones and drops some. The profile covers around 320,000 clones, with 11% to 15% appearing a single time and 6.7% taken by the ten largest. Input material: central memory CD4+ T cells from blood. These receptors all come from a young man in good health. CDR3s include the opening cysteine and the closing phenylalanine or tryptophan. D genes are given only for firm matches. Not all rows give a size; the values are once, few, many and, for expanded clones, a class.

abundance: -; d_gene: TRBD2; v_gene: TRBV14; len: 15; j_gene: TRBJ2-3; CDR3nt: TGTGCCAGCTCGGGACTAGCGGGAAGGCGCGATACGCAGTATTTT; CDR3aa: CASSGLAGRRDTQYF
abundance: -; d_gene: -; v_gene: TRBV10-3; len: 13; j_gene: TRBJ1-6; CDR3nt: TGTGCCATCAGTGAGGGCAGCGATTCACCCCTCCACTTT; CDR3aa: CAISEGSDSPLHF
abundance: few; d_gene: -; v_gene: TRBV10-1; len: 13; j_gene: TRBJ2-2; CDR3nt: TGCGCCAGCAGTGAGAGGGGCACCGGGGAGCTGTTTTTT; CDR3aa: CASSERGTGELFF
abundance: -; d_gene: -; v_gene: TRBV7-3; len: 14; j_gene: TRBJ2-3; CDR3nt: TGTGCCAGCAGCTTGGGCCTAGCCTCAGATACGCAGTATTTT; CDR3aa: CASSLGLASDTQYF
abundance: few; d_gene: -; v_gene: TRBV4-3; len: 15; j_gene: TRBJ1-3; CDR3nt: TGCGCCAGCAGCCAAGGATTAAGCTCTGGAAACACCATATATTTT; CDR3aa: CASSQGLSSGNTIYF
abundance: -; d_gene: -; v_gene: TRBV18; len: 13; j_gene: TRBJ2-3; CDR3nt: TGTGCCAGCTCACTACGAGCGGGAGATACGCAGTATTTT; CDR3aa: CASSLRAGDTQYF
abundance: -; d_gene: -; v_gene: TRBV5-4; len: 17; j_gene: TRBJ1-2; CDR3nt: TGCGCCAGCAGCCAAGGTCTGTGGGGGGCAACGGGCTATGGCTACACCTTC; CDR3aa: CASSQGLWGATGYGYTF
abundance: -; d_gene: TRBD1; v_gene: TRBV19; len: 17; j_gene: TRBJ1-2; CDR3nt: TGTGCCAGTAGTATGCCACGCCGACAAGGGGGCGCCTATGGCTACACCTTC; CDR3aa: CASSMPRRQGGAYGYTF
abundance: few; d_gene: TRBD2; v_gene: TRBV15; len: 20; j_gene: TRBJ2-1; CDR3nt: TGTGCCACCAGCAGAGAACGACTAGCGGGGGGGCCCAAGTCAAACAATGAGCAGTTCTTC; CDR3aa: CATSRERLAGGPKSNNEQFF
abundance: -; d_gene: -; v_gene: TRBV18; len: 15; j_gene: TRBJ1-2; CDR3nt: TGTGCCAGCTCACCCGACAGTGGGGATGGCTATGGCTACACCTTC; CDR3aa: CASSPDSGDGYGYTF
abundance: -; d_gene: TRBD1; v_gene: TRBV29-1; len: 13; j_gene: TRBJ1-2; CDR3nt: TGCAGCGTTGTTGAGGGGGCATTCGGTGGCTACACCTTC; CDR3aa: CSVVEGAFGGYTF
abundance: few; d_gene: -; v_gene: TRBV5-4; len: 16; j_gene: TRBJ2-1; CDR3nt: TGTGCCAGCAGCTTGGCGGGCGGCTTATCCTACAATGAGCAGTTCTTC; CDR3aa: CASSLAGGLSYNEQFF
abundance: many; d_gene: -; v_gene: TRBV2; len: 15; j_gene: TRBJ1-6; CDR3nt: TGTGCCAGCACGGGTATCAGGGGCTATAATTCACCCCTCCACTTT; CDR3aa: CASTGIRGYNSPLHF
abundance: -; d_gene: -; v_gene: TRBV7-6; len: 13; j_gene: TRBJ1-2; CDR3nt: TGTGCCAACAGCTTAGGCCAGTCCTATGGCTACACCTTC; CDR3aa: CANSLGQSYGYTF
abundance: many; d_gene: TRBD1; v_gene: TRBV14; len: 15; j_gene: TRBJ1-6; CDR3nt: TGTGCCAGCAGCCAAATCACAGGGGGGAATTCACCCCTCCACTTT; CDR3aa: CASSQITGGNSPLHF
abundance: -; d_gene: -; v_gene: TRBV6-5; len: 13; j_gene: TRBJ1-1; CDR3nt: TGTGCCAGCAGTTCTCGGCGGTACACTGAAGCTTTCTTT; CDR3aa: CASSSRRYTEAFF
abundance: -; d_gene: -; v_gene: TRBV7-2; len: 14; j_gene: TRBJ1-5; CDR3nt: TGTGCCAGCAGCTTAGGTGACGGCCTCGCCCCCCAGCATTTT; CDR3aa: CASSLGDGLAPQHF